A selection of T cell receptor beta chains follows, all from one sample in a study of T cells in Graves' hyperthyroidism and ophthalmopathy. Each CDR3 protein gets one entry after TCRdb re-called the multiplex PCR reads with MiXCR. The sample lists some 460,000 distinct CDR3 sequences; roughly 14% were seen once. Source material: blood. These receptors originate from a woman under 30 with Graves' hyperthyroidism. CDR3s include the opening cysteine and the closing phenylalanine or tryptophan. The order of the fields is V gene, CDR3 length, D gene, clone size, J gene, CDR3 DNA, CDR3 protein. The D gene is left open where the match is weak. Clone size is stated in some rows and not others, as once, few, many or a class when expanded.

TRBV5-4	22	.	few	TRBJ1-3	TGTGCCAGCAGCTTGGCCCCCTCTTTTTTTACGGACAACGCTTACCTTGGAAACACCATATATTTT	CASSLAPSFFTDNAYLGNTIYF
TRBV11-2	13	.	many	TRBJ2-7	TGTGCCAGCAGCTTAGTTGGCCAGACCGAGCAGTACTTC	CASSLVGQTEQYF
TRBV6-1	17	.	few	TRBJ2-3	TGTGCCAGCAGTGAAGCGCTTAGTACAGGTTTGATGGGTACGCAGTATTTT	CASSEALSTGLMGTQYF
TRBV2	13	TRBD1	.	TRBJ1-5	TGTGCCAGCAGTAGACAGGGAAGAGGGCCCCAGCATTTT	CASSRQGRGPQHF
TRBV24-1	13	.	many	TRBJ2-6	TGTGCCACCGGGGAGTCCGGGGCCAACGTCCTGACTTTC	CATGESGANVLTF
TRBV20-1	12	TRBD1	few	TRBJ1-2	TGCAGTGCTGGGGGACAGACCCAGGGCTACACCTTC	CSAGGQTQGYTF
TRBV2	15	.	many	TRBJ2-3	TGTGCCAGCAGTGATGGGGCGTCTAGCACAGATACGCAGTATTTT	CASSDGASSTDTQYF
TRBV20-1	18	TRBD2	.	TRBJ2-3	TGCAGTGCTAGGGGACTAGCGGGAGACACTCACATGAGGGATACGCAGTATTTT	CSARGLAGDTHMRDTQYF
TRBV6-2/TRBV6-3	15	.	.	TRBJ1-3	TGTGCCAGCAGACCAAGTGCAGACTCTGGAAACACCATATATTTT	CASRPSADSGNTIYF
TRBV15	18	TRBD1	few	TRBJ2-1	TGTGCCACCAGCAGGAAGAGGGACAGGGGGGGTAGCTACAATGAGCAGTTCTTC	CATSRKRDRGGSYNEQFF
TRBV20-1	12	.	once	TRBJ2-1	TGCAGTGCCCGCAGCAGTGTGAATGAGCAGTTCTTC	CSARSSVNEQFF
TRBV6-1	13	.	.	TRBJ1-4	TGTGCCAGCAGAGTATCGGGATCTGATATCCTGTTTTTT	CASRVSGSDILFF
TRBV27	14	.	many	TRBJ2-2	TGTGCCAGCAGTTGGGTCCCGAACACCGGGGAGCTGTTTTTT	CASSWVPNTGELFF
TRBV2	12	.	many	TRBJ1-1	TGTGCCAGCAGGGGGGAGAACACTGAAGCTTTCTTT	CASRGENTEAFF
TRBV6-1	14	.	few	TRBJ2-2	TGTGCCAGCAGCCCAACATTCGGCACCGGGGAGCTGTTTTTT	CASSPTFGTGELFF
TRBV15	16	.	many	TRBJ2-7	TGTGCCACCAGCAGAGGTCAGGGGTCCCTTTCCTACGAGCAGTACTTC	CATSRGQGSLSYEQYF